These 25 T cell receptor beta chains were sequenced from one sample in a study of shared clonotypes between healthy human individuals. Positively selected for CCR7, the CD45RO-negative cells used as naive CD8 cells excluded terminally differentiated effector memory CD45RA+ cells. TCRdb keeps only in-frame clones here, not all; method: immunoSEQ multiplex PCR. This table holds roughly 1,800,000 clones, approximately 95% found once. The sample taken for sequencing was naive CD8+ T cells sorted from blood. These receptor sequences come from a young man in good health.

This sequence joins TRBV19 and TRBJ1-2; D is undetermined. Germline V gene lookup returns CDR1 LNHDA and CDR2 SQIVND (reference sequence). Trimming stripped 3 bases from V and 4 bases from J, with 15 bases between. The CDR3 covers 15 residues. In DNA form, the CDR3 reads TGTGCCAGTAGTATCGGAGATTACTCCCCCTATGGCTACACCTTC. Residues: CASSIGDYSPYGYTF.

This clone was seen only once. The same CDR3 also results from other DNA sequences found in this sample. This chain uses TRBV7-6 with TRBJ1-1, with D tentatively TRBD1 (6 bases). Germline-derived CDR1 and CDR2 are SGHVS and FNYEAQ. Trimming shortened V by 5 bases and J by 4 bases, and 11 bases separated the two germline ends. There are 13 residues in the CDR3. For the CDR3, the DNA is TGTGCCAGCAGCCTCCGAGGGGGCACTGAAGCTTTCTTT. This translates into CASSLRGGTEAFF.

This sequence joins TRBV28 and TRBJ2-2; TRBD1 matches 7 bases. Germline CDR1 MDHEN, CDR2 SYDVKM. CDR3 length: 12 amino acids. With 11 bases clipped from V and 4 bases from J, the junction kept 4 bases outside the gene matches. CDR3 residues: CADRDSTGELFF. CDR3 nucleotides: TGTGCCGACAGGGACAGCACCGGGGAGCTGTTTTTT.

The genes are TRBV6-4 and TRBJ2-7; TRBD1 agrees at 9 bases. CDR3 length: 14 residues. The germline CDR1 and CDR2 sequences are MRHNA and SNTAGT. J gave up 4 bases and V 4 bases, and 5 bases lay outside the gene matches. CDR3 sequence: CASSVRDRVYEQYF. The CDR3 nucleotides read TGTGCCAGCAGTGTCCGGGACAGGGTATACGAGCAGTACTTC.

V usage is TRBV6-5 and J usage is TRBJ1-2; the D gene is possibly TRBD1 (6 bases). CDR1 and CDR2 (germline): MNHEY, SVGAGI. Trimming stripped 6 bases from V and 7 bases from J, with 15 bases between. The CDR3 totals 13 residues. The CDR3 nucleotides are TGTGCCAGCAGCTCACAGGGAGGATCTGGCTACACCTTC. Amino acids: CASSSQGGSGYTF.

V and J are TRBV6-1 and TRBJ2-3; TRBD2 matches 10 bases. This CDR3 is built from 17 residues. V dropped 4 bases and J dropped 3; count of bases not matched to a gene: 10. CDR1 is MNHNS, CDR2 SASEGT, per germline. CDR3 region: CASSAEAGGAYTDTQYF. DNA for the CDR3: TGTGCCAGCAGTGCAGAAGCGGGAGGGGCGTATACAGATACGCAGTATTTT.

The chain joins TRBV19 to TRBJ1-5; D uncertain. Trimming left V 4 bases short and J 0 bases short, with 13 bases between. Germline V CDR1 and CDR2: LNHDA, SQIVND (reference sequence). This CDR3 has 16 residues. The CDR3 loop is CASSNVKENSNQPQHF. The CDR3 nucleotides are TGTGCCAGTAGTAACGTCAAGGAAAATAGCAATCAGCCCCAGCATTTT. Based on the CDR3 plus reference TRBV19 and TRBJ1-5, the full variable domain is DGGITQSPKYLFRKEGQNVTLSCEQNLNHDAMYWYRQDPGQGLRLIYYSQIVNDFQKGDIAEGYSVSREKKESFPLTVTSAQKNPTAFYLCASSNVKENSNQPQHFGDGTRLSIL.

This clone was seen a single time. This sequence joins TRBV15 and TRBJ2-7, with D possibly TRBD1 on 6 matching bases. This CDR3 comprises 15 residues. The V gene's germline CDR1 is LNHNV and CDR2 YYDKDF (reference sequence). Trimming stripped 0 bases from V and 3 bases from J, with 12 bases between. The CDR3 sequence: CATSRETGSGYEQYF. The DNA for the CDR3 is TGTGCCACCAGCAGAGAAACAGGGAGTGGCTACGAGCAGTACTTC.

The CDR3, as DNA: TGTGCCAGCTCACCACTCTGGTTACATCAGCGGGGGCCAGATACGCAGTATTTT. Its translation: CASSPLWLHQRGPDTQYF. The rearrangement joins TRBV18 to TRBJ2-3; TRBD2 agrees at 8 bases. In germline, CDR1 is KGHSH, CDR2 LQKENI. The junction had 13 bases not matched to a gene; V was cut back by 1 base and J by 4 bases. The CDR3 has 18 residues.

This CDR3 is CASSQDGGGAGSYEQYF. Here the CDR3 DNA reads TGCGCCAGCAGCCAAGATGGGGGTGGGGCGGGATCCTACGAGCAGTACTTC. This chain links TRBV4-3 with TRBJ2-7; weak D call: TRBD2 (6 bases). V lost 0 bases to trimming and J lost 1 base, with 16 bases between them. This CDR3 spans 17 amino acids. The germline CDR1 and CDR2 sequences are LGHNA and YSLEER.

The gene calls are TRBV19 and TRBJ2-7, with a possible D match to TRBD2 (5 bases). The CDR3 loop spans 14 amino acids. Trimming removed 3 bases at V and 6 bases at J, with 15 bases between. The germline V gene has CDR1 LNHDA and CDR2 SQIVND (reference sequence). The CDR3, as DNA: TGTGCCAGTAGTATTACCCCCGGGGTTAGCGAGCAGTACTTC. Protein product: CASSITPGVSEQYF.

The CDR3 DNA sequence: TGTGCCAGCAGTGACCTCGGACTGGTCTACGGCTACACCTTC. It is translated as CASSDLGLVYGYTF. The J gene is TRBJ1-2, the V gene TRBV6-1; D uncertain. The CDR3 sequence is 14 residues long. Germline values: CDR1 MNHNS, CDR2 SASEGT. V gave up 3 bases and J gave up 8 bases, with 16 bases separating them.

The V and J genes are TRBV18 and TRBJ2-2; possibly TRBD2 for D (5 bases). The CDR3 sequence is 17 residues long. Deletions cut 2 bases from V and 2 bases from J, with 15 bases between. Per germline, CDR1 KGHSH and CDR2 LQKENI. CDR3 protein: CASSPGPRASNTGELFF. CDR3 in DNA: TGTGCCAGCTCACCAGGACCGAGGGCATCTAACACCGGGGAGCTGTTTTTT.

This clone was seen only once. This chain links TRBV27 with TRBJ2-7; D is perhaps TRBD1 or TRBD2 (6 bases each). Trimming took off 3 bases at V and 3 bases at J, with 18 bases between the two ends. The V gene's germline CDR1 is MNHEY and CDR2 SMNVEV (reference sequence). The CDR3 has 16 amino acids. This CDR3 is CASSFLGGHQDYEQYF. The CDR3 nucleotides are TGTGCCAGCAGTTTCTTGGGGGGCCACCAGGACTACGAGCAGTACTTC.

V is TRBV6-5 and J is TRBJ2-5; D remains ambiguous. CDR3 length: 11 residues. Trimming took off 10 bases at V and 5 bases at J, with 11 bases between the two ends. Germline CDR1 is MNHEY and CDR2 is SVGAGI. The CDR3 reads CATTDAETQYF. The DNA of the CDR3 is TGTGCCACCACCGACGCCGAGACCCAGTACTTC.

CDR3 residues: CASSADDDEKLFF. The CDR3 DNA sequence: TGTGCCAGCAGCGCCGACGATGATGAAAAACTGTTTTTT. This chain connects TRBV9 to TRBJ1-4; D is unclear. This CDR3 has 13 amino acids. V lost 3 bases and J lost 6, with 9 bases in between. Germline V lookup: CDR1 SGDLS, CDR2 YYNGEE.

CDR3 sequence (DNA): TGTGCCAGCAGTGATGGGACAGGGGGCTACGAGCAGTACTTC. This sequence encodes CASSDGTGGYEQYF. V is TRBV6-1 and J is TRBJ2-7; 11 bases fit TRBD1. Germline loops: CDR1 MNHNS, CDR2 SASEGT. This CDR3 has 14 amino acids. Trimming at V came to 3 bases and at J to 3 bases, leaving 1 base not matched to a gene.

The CDR3 loop reads CASSPGHVYEQYF. CDR3 in DNA: TGCGCCAGCAGCCCGGGACACGTCTACGAGCAGTACTTC. The gene calls are TRBV5-1 and TRBJ2-7; D is perhaps TRBD1 (6 bases). Trimming took off 4 bases at V and 3 bases at J, with 11 bases between the two ends. In germline, CDR1 is SGHRS, CDR2 YFSETQ. The CDR3 length is 13 residues.

V and J are TRBV4-1 and TRBJ2-7; no reliable D call. V lost 5 bases to trimming and J lost 7 bases, with 9 bases between them. CDR3 length: 11 residues. Germline CDR1 reads MGHRA; CDR2 reads YSYEKL. DNA of the CDR3: TGCGCCAGCAGCGCACCGAGGGAGCAGTACTTC. It specifies CASSAPREQYF.

A remark on this clone: This same CDR3 is encoded by further DNA sequences in the sample. The chain has TRBV9 and TRBJ1-1, with D possibly matching TRBD1 (5 bases). Per the germline V gene, CDR1 is SGDLS and CDR2 is YYNGEE. This CDR3 is 14 amino acids long. V lost 2 bases and J 0 bases, leaving 8 bases between the germline ends. The CDR3 DNA is TGTGCCAGCAGCGTGACAGACATGAACACTGAAGCTTTCTTT. As protein: CASSVTDMNTEAFF.

Worth noting for this clone: The sample carries other DNA sequences with the same CDR3. The chain joins TRBV9 to TRBJ2-1; D not certain. The CDR3 consists of 13 residues. Germline V CDR1 and CDR2: SGDLS, YYNGEE. Trimming stripped 0 bases from V and 5 bases from J, with 6 bases between. The chain's CDR3 is CASSVGGNNEQFF. The CDR3 DNA reads TGTGCCAGCAGCGTAGGTGGTAACAATGAGCAGTTCTTC.

In the case of this clone: Other DNA sequences in the same sample also yield this CDR3. The V and J genes are TRBV7-9 and TRBJ2-1, with 8 nucleotides matching TRBD2. CDR3 length equals 15 residues. V gave up 1 base and J gave up 10 bases; unmatched junction bases: 9. Germline CDR1 reads SEHNR; CDR2 reads FQNEAQ (reference sequence). CDR3 residues: CASSLGAGGPLEQFF. The CDR3 nucleotides are TGTGCCAGCAGCTTAGGGGCGGGGGGCCCCCTGGAGCAGTTCTTC.

The gene calls are TRBV6-6 and TRBJ1-1, with TRBD1 matching 8 bases. CDR3 length: 13 amino acids. V lost 5 bases, J lost 4 bases, and 3 bases stayed unmatched. CDR1 and CDR2 from the germline V gene are MNHNY and SVGAGI (reference sequence). CDR3 loop: CASSQGARTEAFF. The CDR3 nucleotides are TGTGCCAGCAGTCAGGGGGCGCGCACTGAAGCTTTCTTT.

This clone was recorded once. This rearrangement joins TRBV6-1 to TRBJ2-7, with 7 bases aligning to TRBD2. Unmatched junction bases numbered 8, after V lost 6 bases and J lost 3 bases. Per germline, CDR1 MNHNS and CDR2 SASEGT. This CDR3 comprises 14 residues. The CDR3 is CASRSSGNLYEQYF. The DNA of the CDR3 is TGTGCCAGCAGGTCTAGCGGAAATCTCTACGAGCAGTACTTC.

V gene TRBV28 combines with J gene TRBJ2-7; D uncertain. The germline V gene has CDR1 MDHEN and CDR2 SYDVKM. Trimming stripped 4 bases from V and 2 bases from J, with 6 bases between. This CDR3 is 12 amino acids long. CDR3 nucleotides: TGTGCCAGCAGTTCAGTGACCTACGAGCAGTACTTC. This gives the protein CASSSVTYEQYF.